The 14 T cell receptor beta chains below were found in one sample sequenced in a study of CD8+ T cells in alopecia areata. Following extraction, RNA underwent reverse transcription to cDNA, which served as the sequencing template. Assay: immunoSEQ multiplex PCR; the TCRdb copy retains only in-frame clones and omits some. The sample has 120,000 or so clones; approximately 58% are singletons. The specimen was CD4+ T cells sorted from blood, collected at week 0. These receptors were collected from a human donor with alopecia areata.

This sequence joins TRBV11-2 and TRBJ1-2; D not certain. Germline values: CDR1 SGHAT, CDR2 FQNNGV. The CDR3 contains 12 residues. Trimming removed 5 bases at V and 6 bases at J, with 10 bases between. Here the CDR3 DNA reads TGTGCCAGCAGCCGAGGAAGTGATGGCTACACCTTC. Its protein product is CASSRGSDGYTF. Full variable domain (missing parts from reference TRBV11-2 and TRBJ1-2): EAGVAQSPRYKIIEKRQSVAFWCNPISGHATLYWYQQILGQGPKLLIQFQNNGVVDDSQLPKDRFSAERLKGVDSTLKIQPAKLEDSAVYLCASSRGSDGYTFGSGTRLTVV.

CDR3 sequence: CASSRGQRTDTQYF. The CDR3 bases are TGTGCCAGCAGCCGCGGACAGCGCACAGATACGCAGTATTTT. The chain has TRBV7-2 and TRBJ2-3; weak D call: TRBD1 (6 bases). Trimming removed 5 bases from V and 1 base from J, with 10 bases in between. CDR1 is SGHTA, CDR2 FQGNSA, per germline. There are 14 residues in the CDR3.

The chain joins TRBV25-1 to TRBJ2-5; D remains ambiguous. The CDR3 spans 15 residues. Trimming took off 2 bases at V and 5 bases at J, with 15 bases between the two ends. Per germline, CDR1 MGHDK and CDR2 SYGVNS. The CDR3 here is CASSERHTQWETQYF. DNA of the CDR3: TGTGCCAGCAGTGAACGCCACACGCAGTGGGAGACCCAGTACTTC.

The chain has TRBV21-1 and TRBJ2-7. TRBV21-1 is classified as a pseudogene. This CDR3 contains 12 residues. This chain's CDR3 is CASSKREGEQYF. The DNA for the CDR3 is TGTGCCAGCAGCAAACGTGAAGGCGAGCAGTACTTC.

The V call is TRBV19, the J call TRBJ2-2; D unclear. The CDR3 runs 14 residues. The germline V gene has CDR1 LNHDA and CDR2 SQIVND (reference sequence). With 9 bases removed from V and 1 base from J, the gap between germline ends came to 12 bases. CDR3 bases: TGTGCCAGCAACCCAACCTTGAACACCGGGGAGCTGTTTTTT. Translated: CASNPTLNTGELFF.

The V and J genes are TRBV13 and TRBJ2-3, with TRBD2 matching over 7 bases. Germline V CDR1 and CDR2: PRHDT, FYEKMQ (reference sequence). J was trimmed by 2 bases and V by 5 bases; bases with no gene match: 10. The CDR3 length is 16 residues. The CDR3: CASSKRGRTATDTQYF. The CDR3 DNA sequence: TGTGCCAGCAGCAAGCGCGGGAGAACCGCCACAGATACGCAGTATTTT.

With respect to this clone: Other DNA sequences in the same sample also yield this CDR3. CDR3 loop: CASSPNTGELFF. DNA of the CDR3: TGCGCCAGCAGCCCTAACACCGGGGAGCTGTTTTTT. The V gene is TRBV5-1, the J gene TRBJ2-2; no reliable D call. Germline-derived CDR1 and CDR2 are SGHRS and YFSETQ. V was shortened by 4 bases and J by 2 bases, with 3 bases between the two germline ends. CDR3 length: 12 amino acids.

This chain links TRBV4-3 with TRBJ1-4; D unresolved. Germline CDR1 is LGHNA and CDR2 is YSLEER. The CDR3 length is 15 residues. V lost 1 base and J 5 bases, leaving 11 bases between the germline ends. The CDR3: CASSQGYGTNEKLFF. CDR3 DNA: TGCGCCAGCAGCCAAGGGTATGGCACAAATGAAAAACTGTTTTTT.

The V and J genes are TRBV5-4 and TRBJ2-3; TRBD1 aligns across 9 bases. CDR3 size: 15 residues. Germline lookup yields CDR1 SGHNT and CDR2 YYREEE (reference sequence). Unmatched junction bases numbered 5, after V lost 0 bases and J lost 6 bases. CDR3 sequence (DNA): TGTGCCAGCAGCTTGGGGGACAGGGCGGCGGATACGCAGTATTTT. Its translation: CASSLGDRAADTQYF.

The chain has TRBV7-9 and TRBJ2-3; D is undetermined. V was clipped by 4 bases and J by 6 bases, with 11 bases between them. The CDR3 runs 13 residues. Germline V gives CDR1 SEHNR, CDR2 FQNEAQ (reference sequence). The CDR3 here is CASSSYAGDTQYF. The CDR3 DNA reads as TGTGCCAGCAGCTCCTATGCTGGTGATACGCAGTATTTT.

J is TRBJ2-1 and V is TRBV19, with D hard to call. Germline V lookup: CDR1 LNHDA, CDR2 SQIVND (reference sequence). Trimming took 4 bases from V and 4 from J, leaving 5 bases between them. The CDR3 is 12 residues long. Written as DNA, the CDR3 is TGTGCCAGTAGTAGGTGGTACAATGAGCAGTTCTTC. Its protein is CASSRWYNEQFF.

In its sample, this clone was seen a few times. This chain connects TRBV5-1 to TRBJ2-2, with D perhaps being TRBD1 or TRBD2 (5 bases each). Germline CDR1 and CDR2: SGHRS and YFSETQ. V lost 9 bases and J lost 0, with 12 bases in between. The CDR3 consists of 14 residues. Here the CDR3 reads CATAGTPNTGELFF. The CDR3 DNA follows: TGCGCCACCGCCGGGACCCCGAACACCGGGGAGCTGTTTTTT.

V and J are TRBV10-3 and TRBJ2-7; D not resolved. V lost 11 bases and J lost 0, with 17 bases in between. CDR3 length: 14 amino acids. Germline loops: CDR1 ENHRY, CDR2 SYGVKD. The CDR3 DNA follows: TGTGCCGTCCGCGGTCCTGAGAGCTCCTACGAGCAGTACTTC. It is translated as CAVRGPESSYEQYF.

V gene TRBV9 combines with J gene TRBJ1-1, with 8 bases lining up with TRBD1. This CDR3 is built from 15 residues. Germline CDR1 and CDR2: SGDLS and YYNGEE. The junction had 8 bases not matched to a gene; V was cut back by 4 bases and J by 3 bases. The CDR3 sequence is CASSWRTGYDTEAFF. The DNA of the CDR3 is TGTGCCAGCAGCTGGCGGACAGGGTATGACACTGAAGCTTTCTTT.